These T cell receptor beta chains were read from a single sample in a study of blood T cells in healthy people across ages. TCRdb itself ran the 5' RACE reads through MiXCR, one entry per CDR3 protein. In the table there are 1 million to 1.2 million distinct CDR3 sequences, around two fifths of which are singletons. Sequenced input: blood. These receptors came from a man aged 18-30 years in good health. Each CDR3 is given without its conserved first and last residue. The listing skips clone size in some rows; elsewhere it reads once, few, many or a size class.

v_call	clone_size	cdr3_aa
TRBV2	NA	ASSERGGLFSEQY
TRBV12-3/TRBV12-4	few	ASSRTLLGTGELF
TRBV4-3	few	ASSQGGGAPLNYGYT
TRBV3-1	few	ASGRGQTQY
TRBV12-3/TRBV12-4	NA	ASSSEGLGGYT
TRBV14	once	ASSHLDRGTEAF
TRBV11-2	few	ASRTTGHLQETQY
TRBV20-1	few	SARPLRGAVDTQY
TRBV20-1	few	SARGGGQGEGYGNEKLF
TRBV4-2	NA	ASSQHPRESTDTQY
TRBV20-1	few	SAQQGRATNEKLF
TRBV12-3/TRBV12-4	NA	ASTPRDQETQY
TRBV28	NA	ASSSPSQDNGYT
TRBV3-1	few	ASSQDHNEQY
TRBV10-3	few	AISEPGNNQPQH
TRBV6-2/TRBV6-3	NA	ASSNHPTRAPNYGYT
TRBV9	NA	ASTWGGATNYGYT
TRBV21-1	NA	ASSPPGGQGEDEQY
TRBV29-1	many	SGNNDNTQY
TRBV25-1	NA	ASRDPGQGAEQY
TRBV13	NA	ASSLGLAGPLNEQY
TRBV4-2	NA	ASSQESDYNSPLH